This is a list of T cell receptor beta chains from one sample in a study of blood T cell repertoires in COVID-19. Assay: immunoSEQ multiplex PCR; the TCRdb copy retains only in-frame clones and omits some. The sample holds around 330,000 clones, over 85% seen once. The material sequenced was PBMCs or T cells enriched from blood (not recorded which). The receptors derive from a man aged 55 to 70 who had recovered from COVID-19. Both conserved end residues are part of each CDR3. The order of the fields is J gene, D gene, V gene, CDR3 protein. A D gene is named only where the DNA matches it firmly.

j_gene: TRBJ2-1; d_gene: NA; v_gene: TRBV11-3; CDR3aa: CASSLLATDNEQFF
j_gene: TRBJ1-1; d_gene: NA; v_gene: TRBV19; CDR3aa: CASSLPGGANTEAFF
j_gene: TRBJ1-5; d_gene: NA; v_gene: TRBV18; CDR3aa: CASSPGQGNQPQHF
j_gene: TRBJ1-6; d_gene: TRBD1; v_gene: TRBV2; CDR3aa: CASSGTGESSYNSPLHF
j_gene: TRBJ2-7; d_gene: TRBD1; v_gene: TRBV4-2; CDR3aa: CASSQDRTGLPRTAYEQYF
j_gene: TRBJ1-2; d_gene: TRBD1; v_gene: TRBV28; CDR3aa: CASSTRGQGNYGYTF
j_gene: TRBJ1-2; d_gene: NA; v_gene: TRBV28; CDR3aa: CASSLSVNYGYTF
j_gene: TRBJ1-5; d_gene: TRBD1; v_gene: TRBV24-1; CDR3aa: CATSDLHSIGDSYSNQPQHF
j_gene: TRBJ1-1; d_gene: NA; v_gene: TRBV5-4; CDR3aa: CASSLVMGGVSEAFF
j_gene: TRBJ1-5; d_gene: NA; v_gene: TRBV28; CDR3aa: CASSSYPGQIHSNQPQHF
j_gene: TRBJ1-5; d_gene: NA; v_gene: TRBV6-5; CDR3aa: CASKITRGSNQPQHF
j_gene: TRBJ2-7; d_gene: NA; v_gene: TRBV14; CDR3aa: CASSQGVGSSYEQYF
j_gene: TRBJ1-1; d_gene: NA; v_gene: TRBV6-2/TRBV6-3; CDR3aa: CASSETRGLAEAFF
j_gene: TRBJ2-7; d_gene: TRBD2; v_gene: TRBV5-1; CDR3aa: CASSSSGRQYEQYF
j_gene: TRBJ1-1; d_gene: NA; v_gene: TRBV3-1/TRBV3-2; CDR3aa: CASSQDQRGWEAFF
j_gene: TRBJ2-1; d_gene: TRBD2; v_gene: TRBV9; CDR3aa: CASSPPGGYNEQFF
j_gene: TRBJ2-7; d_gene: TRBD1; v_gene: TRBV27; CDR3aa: CASSLQRGLYEQYF
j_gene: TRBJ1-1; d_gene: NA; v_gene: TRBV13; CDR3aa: CASSLLQRNTEAFF
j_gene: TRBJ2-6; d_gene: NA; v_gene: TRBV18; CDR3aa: CASSPLPGLSGANVLTF
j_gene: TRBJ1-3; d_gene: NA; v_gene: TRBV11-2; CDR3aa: CASSSPRNRRNTIYF
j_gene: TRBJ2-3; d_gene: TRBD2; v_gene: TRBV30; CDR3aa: CAWSVKAGGARSQYF
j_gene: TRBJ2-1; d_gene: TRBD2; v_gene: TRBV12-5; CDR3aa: CASCRLEGITAGGIRNEQFF
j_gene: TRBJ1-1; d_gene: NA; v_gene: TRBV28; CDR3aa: CASNWGDTEAFF
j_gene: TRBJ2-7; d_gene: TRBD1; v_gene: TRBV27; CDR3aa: CASSLAGQGSVYEQYF
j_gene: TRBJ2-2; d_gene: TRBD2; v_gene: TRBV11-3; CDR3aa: CASSPEVSGRFTGELFF
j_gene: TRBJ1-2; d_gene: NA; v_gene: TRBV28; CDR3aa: CASSPGQGGYGYTF
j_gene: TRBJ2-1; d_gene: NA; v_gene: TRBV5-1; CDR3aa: CASSPSRGSIPYNEQFF
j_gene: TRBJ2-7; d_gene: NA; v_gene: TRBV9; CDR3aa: CASSPLDDSSYEQYF
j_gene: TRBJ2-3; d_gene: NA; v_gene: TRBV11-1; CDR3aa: CASSSTGLLTDTQYF
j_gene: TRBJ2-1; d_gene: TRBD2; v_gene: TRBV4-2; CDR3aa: CASSQDSTGGYDEQFF